The source of this T cell receptor (beta chain) is a study of blood T cell repertoires in COVID-19. Study overall: T cells, B-cell-depleted T cells, or PBMCs provided the cDNA or gDNA that served as material.

TCRdb keeps only in-frame clones here, not all; method: immunoSEQ multiplex PCR. The sample records tens of thousands of clones, 65% to 90% being singletons. Those enrolled in Seattle joined during active infection and were followed longitudinally afterward. The specimen was peripheral blood. The source of this sequence is a woman older than 75 with COVID-19, enrolled during active disease.

CDR3 protein: CATGDSGNTIYF. In DNA, the CDR3 is TGTGCCACCGGGGACTCTGGAAACACCATATATTTT. The chain combines TRBV10-3 with TRBJ1-3; the D is unclear. Trimming removed 10 bases from V and 0 bases from J, with 7 bases in between. The CDR3 consists of 12 residues. Germline lookup yields CDR1 ENHRY and CDR2 SYGVKD.